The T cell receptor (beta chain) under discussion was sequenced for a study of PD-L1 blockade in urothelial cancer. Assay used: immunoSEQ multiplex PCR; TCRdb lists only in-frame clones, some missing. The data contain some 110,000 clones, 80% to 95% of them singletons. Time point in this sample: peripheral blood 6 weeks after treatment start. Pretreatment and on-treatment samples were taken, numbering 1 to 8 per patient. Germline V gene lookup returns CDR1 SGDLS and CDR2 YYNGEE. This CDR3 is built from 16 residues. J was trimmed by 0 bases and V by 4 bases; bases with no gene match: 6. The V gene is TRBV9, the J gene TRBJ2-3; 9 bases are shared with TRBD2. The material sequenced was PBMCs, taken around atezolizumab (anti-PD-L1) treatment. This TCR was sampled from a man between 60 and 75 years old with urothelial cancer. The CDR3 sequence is CASSPSAGGSTDTQYF. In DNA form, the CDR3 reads TGTGCCAGCAGCCCCTCGGCGGGGGGGAGCACAGATACGCAGTATTTT.